This T cell receptor (beta chain) emerged from a study of cytomegalovirus exposure and HLA in healthy donors. General study findings and limits: V- and J-gene trimming of TCR beta was linked (in a later analysis) to a missense DCLRE1C variant.

From germline, CDR1 is MNHEY and CDR2 SMNVEV (reference sequence). Between the trimmed V and J ends, which lost 1 base and 2 bases, there was a span of 8 bases. The length of the CDR3 is 15 residues. Primers: 60 Vbeta forward and 13 Jbeta reverse. The authors' processing: In a later analysis, roughly 86 million unique TCR beta chains included roughly 11 million shared by two or more donors. Produced via immunoSEQ multiplex PCR; TCRdb's table is partial and in-frame only. The DNA gave D and trimming, while V, J and clone size come from that table. This sample has around 110,000 clones, with roughly 74% found just once. In this sample, this clone turned up a few times. What it binds is unknown. Healthy bone marrow donors supplied every sample.

This receptor was identified in a woman under 40 in good health and CMV-seronegative. Sample: PBMCs. The chain is built from TRBV27 and TRBJ1-4, with D uncertain. The CDR3 is CASSLWGGTNEKLFF. The CDR3 DNA reads as TGTGCCAGCAGTTTATGGGGAGGCACTAATGAAAAACTGTTTTTT.